This TCR beta chain was sequenced during a study of T cell responses to AZD1222 COVID-19 vaccine. The CDR3 sequence is 17 residues long. As for this clone: Its antigen is not identified.

Broader study findings: Donors, mostly white British, included more females; clonal diversity was possibly underestimated. Close to half of spike-specific TCRs reportedly recognize unmutated variant regions.

TCRdb's table, derived via immunoSEQ multiplex PCR, lists solely in-frame clones and lacks some. Here the sample spans 130,000 or so clones, over 90% being singletons. Sequenced material: peripheral blood, taken on day 0 of MenACWY control vaccination. V and J are TRBV21-1 and TRBJ1-6. TRBV21-1 corresponds to a pseudogene. This sequence was found in an adult in good health. CDR3 residues: CASSPRDPRNYNSPLHF. The CDR3 region has the DNA TGTGCCAGCAGCCCACGGGACCCACGAAACTATAATTCACCCCTCCACTTT.